This T cell receptor (beta chain) was identified in a study of shared clonotypes between healthy human individuals (dated by TCRdb to the early 2020s). For the study in its entirety: The cohort included a few men and a couple of women between 18 and 49 years of age. Per donor, three plates each were used for CD4 naive and CD4 memory, two for CD8 naive, and one for CD8 memory. To estimate repertoire size and how much clonotypes are shared between individuals, the study performed deep sequencing of blood TCR repertoires from roughly five healthy adults. Different laboratories and diverse techniques were used to prepare libraries and sequence TCR repertoires, to increase sequencing depth and limit assay-specific biases. Per donor, leukapheresis produced somewhere between about 0.9 and 9 billion PBMCs. The full study reports these points: Higher generation probabilities were observed for clonotypes shared by all four sorted-subset donors than for non-shared clonotypes. Based on pairwise subsampling, the degree of clonotype sharing among donors was expected to be affected by sequencing depth. Larger estimated clonotype richness was generally found for naive subsets than for memory subsets. Because the study included a small number of donors, the genetic and exposure-history diversity represented was limited. Incomplete sequencing was indicated by rarefaction of sorted-subset datasets, despite the large sequencing depth. Roughly 5.2% of naive CD4, around 4% of naive CD8, around 2.3% of memory CD4, and 0.35% to 0.4% of memory CD8 clonotypes were shared across several donors. Sampling was restricted to blood, and TCR repertoires in tissues likely differ from the TCR repertoires found in blood.

Healthy HIV-negative adults with no recently reported acute infections or vaccinations were included as donors. Every donor was a Caucasian adult living in Nashville, Tennessee, USA. Magnetic negative selection was used to enrich CD4+ T cells, after which naive cells were positively selected on CD45RA and the negative fraction became the memory subset. Blood was obtained by leukapheresis, after which PBMCs were separated by Ficoll-Histopaque density gradient centrifugation and cryopreserved in liquid nitrogen vapor phase. Purity and quantity of every magnetically sorted T cell population were checked by analytical flow cytometry. From each sorted fraction, genomic DNA was isolated and quantified by UV absorbance on a Nanodrop 2000c. Including cysteine and phenylalanine, the CDR3 has 13 amino acids. Only the CDR3 portion is preserved as DNA: 39 bases, with reading frame beginning at the first base. Sequences MDHEN (CDR1) and SYDVKM (CDR2) are obtained from the germline V gene.

As regards this clone: What antigen it recognizes has not been identified. Within one base of it there is no much larger clone, and no base qualities were kept.

Using the deep immunoSEQ assay, multiplex PCR amplified TCR CDR3 regions from genomic DNA. Extracted genomic DNA from each cell subset was spread evenly across all wells of several immunoSEQ 96-well plates, with each plate serving as a replicate. For sorted subsets, 150 to 250 ng of genomic DNA, equivalent to 25,000 to 35,000 T cell genomes, went into each replicate PCR. Purified libraries were quantified with a Qubit 3.0 fluorometer, sized on a Bioanalyzer 2100, and re-quantified with the KAPA Library Quantification kit. A separate single-read 150-cycle Illumina NextSeq 550 flow cell was used to sequence each immunoSEQ 96-well plate. As for the original processing: Because the immunoSEQ output included only junctional sequences and no quality scores, the filtering could not be the same as the filtering used for full-length reads. Sequences were annotated with PyIR, a Python wrapper for IgBLAST v1.9, and V/J genes and CDR3 were assigned using IMGT germline references. Reads were filtered out if the reads had weak V/J assignments (E-value above 1e-6), no CDR3, stop codons, out-of-frame junctions, or ambiguous translated residues. V3J clonotypes were defined by identical inferred V gene, J gene, and CDR3 amino acid sequence. Percentage overlap between repertoires was calculated by dividing the number of shared unique clonotypes by the size of the smaller repertoire. Three approaches were used to assess repertoire richness: RTK rarefaction, the Chao1 estimator, and Recon v2.1 estimates of unobserved clonotypes. Generation probabilities for all TCRbeta clonotypes obtained by the gDNA method from a handful of donors were computed using OLGA. TCRdb provides this immuneACCESS table in a form limited to in-frame rearrangements. Some clones are lacking; in checked studies, under half of them reflect an unresolved V gene, and why the rest are absent is not known. Clone size and the V and J calls come from that table; the DNA yielded D and trimming. The sample has under 650,000 clones on record, roughly 95% of them singletons. The ten largest clones capture roughly 0.06% of the sample.

The TCR sequence derives from a woman aged 25 to 39 in good health. The sample consisted of naive CD4+ T cells sorted from blood. The cell subset or site label for this specimen denotes: CD45RA+ positively selected. This chain joins TRBV28 to TRBJ2-5, and 9 junction bases match TRBD1. Gene TRBJ2-7 matches the end of the DNA better, so the J call may be wrong. The CDR3 amino acid sequence is: CASREQGASEQYF. The DNA reads as follows: TGTGCCAGCAGGGAACAGGGGGCTAGCGAGCAGTACTTC.